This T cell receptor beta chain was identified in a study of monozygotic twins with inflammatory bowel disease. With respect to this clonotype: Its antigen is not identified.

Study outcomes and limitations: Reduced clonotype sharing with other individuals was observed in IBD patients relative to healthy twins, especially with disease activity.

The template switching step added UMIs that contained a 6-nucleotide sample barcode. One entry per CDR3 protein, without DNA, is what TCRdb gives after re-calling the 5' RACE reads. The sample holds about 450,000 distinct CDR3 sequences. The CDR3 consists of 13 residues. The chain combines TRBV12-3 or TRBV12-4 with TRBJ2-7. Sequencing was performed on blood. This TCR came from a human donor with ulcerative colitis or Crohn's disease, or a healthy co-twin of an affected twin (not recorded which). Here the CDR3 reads CASRTLPTMEQYF.